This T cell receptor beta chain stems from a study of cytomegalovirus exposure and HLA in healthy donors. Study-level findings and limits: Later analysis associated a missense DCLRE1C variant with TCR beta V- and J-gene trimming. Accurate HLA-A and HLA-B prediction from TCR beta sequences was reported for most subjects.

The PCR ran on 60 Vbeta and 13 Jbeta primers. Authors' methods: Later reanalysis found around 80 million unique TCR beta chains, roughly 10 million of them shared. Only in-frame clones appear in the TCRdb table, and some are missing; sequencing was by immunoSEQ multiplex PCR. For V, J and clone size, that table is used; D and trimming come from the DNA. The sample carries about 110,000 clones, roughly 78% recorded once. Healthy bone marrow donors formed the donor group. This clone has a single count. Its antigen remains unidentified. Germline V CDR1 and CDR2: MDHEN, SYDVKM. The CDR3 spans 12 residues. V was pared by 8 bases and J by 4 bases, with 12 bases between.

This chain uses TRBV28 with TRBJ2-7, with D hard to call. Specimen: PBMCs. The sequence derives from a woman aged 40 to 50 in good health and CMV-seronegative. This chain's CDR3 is CASGRGVYEQYF. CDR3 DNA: TGTGCCAGCGGCCGTGGAGTATACGAGCAGTACTTC.